This is a list of T cell receptor beta chains from one sample in a study of blood T cell repertoires in COVID-19. Assay used: immunoSEQ multiplex PCR; TCRdb lists only in-frame clones, some missing. This table has roughly 150,000 clones, approximately 92% appearing once. Sample: peripheral blood. These receptors were collected from a woman aged 40 to 55 with acute or convalescent COVID-19. Both conserved end residues are trimmed from each CDR3. A D gene is named only where the DNA matches it firmly.

d_call v_call cdr3_aa
. TRBV28 ASSYPYLGGIYSNQPQH
TRBD1 TRBV9 ASSSQTGGYGYT
. TRBV28 ASSFTGLYGYT
TRBD1 TRBV30 AWNPGQTYEQY
. TRBV4-1 ASSQDLNDRSYEQY
. TRBV12-3/TRBV12-4 ASSTTYGYGYT
TRBD1 TRBV24-1 ATSDVGTENTGELF
TRBD1 TRBV24-1 ATSDPDRVADTQY
TRBD1 TRBV9 ASSSGGASYEQY
TRBD2 TRBV5-6 ASSLDVRGVQETQY
. TRBV28 ASTPSKQGKGSPLH
. TRBV29-1 SGDQVGGYGYT
. TRBV5-1 ASSQRGTKIQDSGNTIY
TRBD1 TRBV18 ASSPPDRVATNEKLF
. TRBV11-3 ASSLRERGTSYNEQF
TRBD1 TRBV25-1 ASSESIRGTETDTQY
TRBD1 TRBV18 ASSPRDSSREKLF
. TRBV19 ASTPLAAEQPQH
TRBD2 TRBV28 ASSLTLAGGPDTQY
TRBD1 TRBV7-8 ASSPRDRSRSGYT
. TRBV11-1 ASSFSEYEQY
TRBD1 TRBV28 ASSLAGTANTGELF
TRBD1 TRBV6-5 ASSLGQVLGGYT
TRBD1 TRBV19 ASSMLQGDTGELF
. TRBV19 ASSTGGENTIY
TRBD2 TRBV7-8 ASSFRGRAIHEQF
. TRBV5-1 ASSLSGGDYGYT
TRBD1 TRBV27 ASSQNPGQGKTEAF
. TRBV6-5 ASSFGSNQPQH
. TRBV5-6 ASSLYNLQGYPWQETQY
. TRBV6-1 ASSETWNTEAF
. TRBV27 ASSLSGLGRTQY
. TRBV11-2 ASSLDPGDGEQF
TRBD2 TRBV3-1/TRBV3-2 ATGLAGGFGADTQY
TRBD1 TRBV30 AWEDGQGNQPQH
. TRBV30 AWTDRFNSPLH
TRBD2 TRBV6-5 ASRRGLAGVDEQF
. TRBV3-1/TRBV3-2 ASSQVRNRVSAESNQPQH
TRBD1 TRBV5-6 ASSLTGTENTEAF
TRBD2 TRBV24-1 ATSDRWTSGGEQF
TRBD1 TRBV19 ASSTRTGGFQPQH
TRBD2 TRBV6-5 ASSPSGGVDTQY
. TRBV3-1/TRBV3-2 ASSQVGSVGNNSPLH
TRBD1 TRBV4-2 ASSQVIGQGAGNTIY
TRBD1 TRBV3-1/TRBV3-2 ASSQKAGTGVGLAF
TRBD1 TRBV27 ASSNWNRGRPGETQY
. TRBV5-4 ASSFTPLEGGGNEQF
TRBD1 TRBV11-3 ASSLRGQRNTEAF
. TRBV27 ASSSETGGVSGNTIY
TRBD1 TRBV7-3 ASSGDREPYNEQF
TRBD1 TRBV20-1 SASGPGQGRQPQH
. TRBV5-4 ASSLTGIGYT
TRBD2 TRBV5-1 ASSSGTSGYEQY
TRBD1 TRBV3-1/TRBV3-2 ASSQVRGRETQY